This is a list of T cell receptor beta chains from one sample in a study of blood T cells in healthy people across ages. TCRdb re-derived calls from the 5' RACE reads in MiXCR, one entry per CDR3 protein. Of approximately 1,100,000 distinct CDR3 sequences listed, more than 35% are singletons. The sample consisted of blood. The receptors here all came from a woman aged 55-70 years in good health. The CDR3 runs from the conserved cysteine through the conserved F or W. D genes are given only for firm matches. Clone sizes are given selectively: once, few, many, or a class where the clone is expanded.

j_gene | d_gene | abundance | v_gene | CDR3nt | CDR3aa
TRBJ2-7 | - | once | TRBV6-5 | TGTGCCAGCAGTTATATTCGGGCAGGGCTTAGCTCCTACAATGAGCAGTACTTC | CASSYIRAGLSSYNEQYF
TRBJ2-1 | - | - | TRBV12-3/TRBV12-4 | TGTGCCAGTCAGTTGGAACTAGCCCAGTTCTTC | CASQLELAQFF
TRBJ2-3 | - | - | TRBV11-3 | TGTGCCAGCAGCCAAGGGCCTCTCGTCACAGATACGCAGTATTTT | CASSQGPLVTDTQYF
TRBJ2-1 | - | - | TRBV9 | TGTGCCAGCAGCGTTCAGGGGCATGAGCAGTTCTTC | CASSVQGHEQFF
TRBJ2-1 | TRBD2 | few | TRBV4-2 | TGTGCCAGCAGCCTAGAGAGGCGGGAGATGGCCTACAATGAGCAGTTCTTC | CASSLERREMAYNEQFF
TRBJ2-1 | TRBD2 | few | TRBV9 | TGTGCCAGCAGCGTAGGAGCTAGCGGGAGGGCCTATGAGCAGTTCTTC | CASSVGASGRAYEQFF
TRBJ2-3 | TRBD2 | - | TRBV28 | TGTGCCACTAGCGGGAGCCTCAGCACAGATACGCAGTATTTT | CATSGSLSTDTQYF
TRBJ2-1 | - | few | TRBV20-1 | TGCAGTGCTAGGAGGATGGGGCGGGCAGCTTACAATGAGCAGTTCTTC | CSARRMGRAAYNEQFF
TRBJ2-1 | TRBD2 | - | TRBV4-1 | TGCGCCAGCAGAATAACCCCTAGCGGGGGGATCTACAATGAGCAGTTCTTC | CASRITPSGGIYNEQFF
TRBJ2-7 | - | - | TRBV12-3/TRBV12-4 | TGTGCCAGCCGTTCGGGGGCAGCCTCGTACGAGCAGTACTTC | CASRSGAASYEQYF
TRBJ2-6 | - | few | TRBV5-5 | TGTGCCAGCAGCATGGGTAGTGGTTCTGGGGCCAACGTCCTGACTTTC | CASSMGSGSGANVLTF
TRBJ2-4 | TRBD2 | few | TRBV3-1 | TGTGCCAGCAGCCAGCTAGCGGGAGGGCCTCGAAATGAGCAGTACTTC | CASSQLAGGPRNEQYF
TRBJ2-5 | - | few | TRBV29-1 | TGCAGCGTTGAAAGGCCACCTCAAGAGACCCAGTACTTC | CSVERPPQETQYF
TRBJ2-3 | TRBD1 | - | TRBV2 | TGTGCCAGCAGACCGGACAGGGGCAGCACAGATACGCAGTATTTT | CASRPDRGSTDTQYF
TRBJ2-1 | - | once | TRBV12-3/TRBV12-4 | TGTGCCAGCAGCAATTTCTTAGGTGGAGGGCTACGATTGTACAATGAGCAGTTCTTC | CASSNFLGGGLRLYNEQFF
TRBJ2-5 | TRBD1 | - | TRBV20-1 | TGCAGTGCTAACAGGGGAATGAATGAGCAGTACTTC | CSANRGMNEQYF
TRBJ2-1 | - | - | TRBV7-2 | TGTGCCAGCAGCTCAGCGACAGAGGCCTACGAGCAGTTCTTC | CASSSATEAYEQFF
TRBJ2-3 | TRBD2 | few | TRBV11-2 | TGTGCCAGCAAGGGCGGGAGGGGCACAGATACGCAGTATTTT | CASKGGRGTDTQYF
TRBJ2-7 | - | - | TRBV29-1 | TGCAGCGTTGCTAGGGATAGCGGACCCCTCAACGAGCAGTACTTC | CSVARDSGPLNEQYF
TRBJ1-2 | - | few | TRBV30 | TGTGCCTGGAGTGTACAGGGTATATCTAACTATGGCTACACCTTC | CAWSVQGISNYGYTF
TRBJ2-7 | - | once | TRBV20-1 | TGCAGTGCTAGAGAGGTGTCCGGTTTCGAGCAGTACTTC | CSAREVSGFEQYF
TRBJ2-3 | - | - | TRBV15 | TGTGCCACCAGCAGAGGGGCGGAGACCACAGATACGCAGTATTTT | CATSRGAETTDTQYF
TRBJ1-2 | TRBD1 | - | TRBV28 | TGTGCCTTATCGGGACAGGGCGGATATGGCTACACCTTC | CALSGQGGYGYTF
TRBJ2-7 | - | - | TRBV10-2 | TGCGCCAGCAGAGGGACTGCCATCTACGAGCAGTACTTC | CASRGTAIYEQYF
TRBJ2-5 | TRBD2 | - | TRBV7-8 | TGTGCCAGCAGCCCTGACAAGCGGGAGGGCCAATATTATCAAGAGACCCAGTACTTC | CASSPDKREGQYYQETQYF
TRBJ2-1 | TRBD2 | many | TRBV7-2 | TGTGCCAGCAGCTTAGGACTAGCGGTTAATGAGCAGTTCTTC | CASSLGLAVNEQFF
TRBJ1-1 | - | - | TRBV29-1 | TGCAACGCCCGAAACACTGAAGCTTTCTTT | CNARNTEAFF
TRBJ2-5 | - | - | TRBV19 | TGTGCCAGTTCACTTAGGGGGTCTAGTCCGTACTTC | CASSLRGSSPYF
TRBJ2-7 | - | - | TRBV5-1 | TGCGCCAGCAGCTTGAATTGGGTTCCTAGGGTCCACGAGCAGTACTTC | CASSLNWVPRVHEQYF
TRBJ2-1 | - | - | TRBV5-6 | TGTGCCAGCAGCTTGGGATTAGGGGGGAGCTCCTACAATGAGCAGTTCTTC | CASSLGLGGSSYNEQFF
TRBJ2-7 | TRBD2 | few | TRBV27 | TGTGCCAGCAGTTTAGAGGGCGGGAGGGAGTACGAGCAGTACTTC | CASSLEGGREYEQYF
TRBJ2-1 | - | - | TRBV6-5 | TGTGCCAGCAGTTACGCCATGGGGAGGACAAATACCTACAATGAGCAGTTCTTC | CASSYAMGRTNTYNEQFF
TRBJ2-7 | TRBD1 | once | TRBV11-2 | TGTGCCAGCAGCCAAACAACAGGGGTCTCGACCGAGCAGTACTTC | CASSQTTGVSTEQYF
TRBJ1-1 | - | many | TRBV7-3 | TGTGCCAGCAGCTTAGACGAGGTGAACACTGAAGCTTTCTTT | CASSLDEVNTEAFF
TRBJ2-1 | - | - | TRBV6-5 | TGTGCCAGCAGTTTCAGGTTAGGTGGGCGCGATGAGCAGTTCTTC | CASSFRLGGRDEQFF
TRBJ2-5 | - | - | TRBV20-1 | TGCAGTGCCTCAACCGAGGGGGAGACCCAGTACTTC | CSASTEGETQYF
TRBJ2-7 | - | few | TRBV5-1 | TGCGCCAGCAGGCCCGGCATTAGCTCCTACGAGCAGTACTTC | CASRPGISSYEQYF
TRBJ1-1 | - | - | TRBV25-1 | TGTGCCAGCAGTGGGAGCCGGAACACTGAAGCTTTCTTT | CASSGSRNTEAFF
TRBJ2-1 | TRBD1 | - | TRBV24-1 | TGTGCCACCAGTGATGGTGTAGGGACAGGGGGCTTGGGACTAGTGGATGAGCAGTTCTTC | CATSDGVGTGGLGLVDEQFF
TRBJ1-1 | TRBD1 | once | TRBV5-1 | TGCGCCAGCAGCGAGGGACAGGGCGTCACTGAAGCTTTCTTT | CASSEGQGVTEAFF
TRBJ2-5 | - | few | TRBV20-1 | TGCAGTGCTAGAGGGGCGATTCAAGAGACCCAGTACTTC | CSARGAIQETQYF
TRBJ1-5 | TRBD1 | - | TRBV20-1 | TGCAGTGCTAGAGATATGGGGGGACAGAGCAATCAGCCCCAGCATTTT | CSARDMGGQSNQPQHF
TRBJ1-1 | - | - | TRBV11-2 | TGTGCCAGCAGCTTAAACCCCCTCCAAGAAGCTTTCTTT | CASSLNPLQEAFF
TRBJ2-4 | TRBD2 | few | TRBV5-1 | TGCGCCAGCAGCCCCGGGAGGATAGCCAAAAACATTCAGTACTTC | CASSPGRIAKNIQYF
TRBJ2-7 | TRBD1 | few | TRBV6-1 | TGTGCCAGCAATCTACTACAGGGGGGAGCCTACGAGCAGTACTTC | CASNLLQGGAYEQYF
TRBJ2-1 | - | - | TRBV12-3/TRBV12-4 | TGTGCCAGCATGTTCGGCACCCGGTCCAGACTGGGTGAGCAGTTCTTC | CASMFGTRSRLGEQFF
TRBJ2-3 | - | few | TRBV6-5 | TGTGCCAGCAGTTACGTCGCTGGGCGGGTAGATACGCAGTATTTT | CASSYVAGRVDTQYF
TRBJ2-7 | TRBD1 | few | TRBV13 | TGTGCCAGCAGGGGACAGGGCTCGCAGTACTTC | CASRGQGSQYF
TRBJ2-7 | TRBD1 | few | TRBV2 | TGTGCCAGCAGTGCGACAGGGGGTGATTACGAGCAGTACTTC | CASSATGGDYEQYF
TRBJ2-7 | - | - | TRBV4-2 | TGTGCCAGCAGCCAAGAGGGTCGGGGTTCCTACGAGCAGTACTTC | CASSQEGRGSYEQYF
TRBJ2-1 | - | - | TRBV12-3/TRBV12-4 | TGTGCCAGCAGCCGGACACCCTCCCCCGTCTACAATGAGCAGTTCTTC | CASSRTPSPVYNEQFF
TRBJ1-2 | - | - | TRBV27 | TGTGCCAGCAGTTTAAGGTCAGGAGTAAACTATGGCTACACCTTC | CASSLRSGVNYGYTF
TRBJ2-1 | TRBD2 | - | TRBV6-2/TRBV6-3 | TGTGCCAGCAGTTACTGGACTAGCGGGAAGGGGGCGGGTAGAGATGAGCAGTTCTTC | CASSYWTSGKGAGRDEQFF
TRBJ2-7 | TRBD2 | few | TRBV12-3/TRBV12-4 | TGTGCCAGCAGCCAGGGGACTAGCGACTACGAGCAGTACTTC | CASSQGTSDYEQYF
TRBJ2-7 | TRBD2 | - | TRBV7-9 | TGTGCCAGCAGCATTATGGGAGCGGGAGACCTCTCCTACGAGCAGTACTTC | CASSIMGAGDLSYEQYF
TRBJ1-5 | TRBD1 | once | TRBV28 | TGTGCCAGCACCAACCCGACAGGGCTAAGCAATCAGCCCCAGCATTTT | CASTNPTGLSNQPQHF
TRBJ2-5 | TRBD2 | - | TRBV20-1 | TGCAGCGGCGTAGCGGGTCAGTCCCAAGAGACCCAGTACTTC | CSGVAGQSQETQYF
TRBJ2-1 | - | - | TRBV27 | TGTGCCAGCAGTTGGGCGGCTGGTGAGCAGTTCTTC | CASSWAAGEQFF
TRBJ2-2 | - | - | TRBV7-2 | TGTGCCAGCAGCCCTACAGTCGGTTCCACCGGGGAGCTGTTTTTT | CASSPTVGSTGELFF